The sequence of this TCR beta chain was determined in a study of CD8 T cell repertoires and HIV-1 epitope variants. Study summary: Separate wells received one of Twenty-five Gag or Nef variant peptides. Study-level points and caveats: Most of the nine antigen-specific clonotypes appeared cross-reactive to autologous or escape variants.

On this clone: Antigen specificity is unknown.

Libraries were prepared by immunoSEQ multiplex PCR; TCRdb keeps only in-frame clonotypes and omits some of them. The table lists 2,500 or so clones, about 60% of them singletons. V lost 4 bases, J lost 13 bases, and 12 bases stayed unmatched. This CDR3 has 14 amino acids. Germline V gene data show CDR1 as MNHEY and CDR2 as SMNVEV (reference sequence). The source of this sequence is a male donor with HIV. The chain employs TRBV27 and TRBJ2-1; 8 bases are a match to TRBD2. Sequencing was carried out using cultured CD8+ T cells derived from PBMCs. The CDR3 DNA sequence: TGTGCCAGCAGTTCCCAGAGTAGCGGGGCCCCACAGTTCTTC. Translated, it gives CASSSQSSGAPQFF.